This TCR beta chain was sequenced during a study of low-dose radiotherapy and immunotherapy resistance in tumors. Study-level background: Over 26 weeks, cohort 2 got 1 Gy every two weeks, reaching 13 Gy. Intravenous ipilimumab 1 mg/kg every six weeks was given with nivolumab 240 mg every two weeks.

This clonotype came up many times. Primers used for first-strand cDNA, a TRAV- and TRBV-specific set, covered both alpha and beta chains. The PCR that amplified TCRs ran for around 20 cycles, relying on a constant-region primer and a V-primer adapter. One entry per CDR3 protein results from TCRdb running MiXCR on the reads. The sample records 64,000 or so distinct CDR3 sequences, about 26% being singletons. Sample time point: before trial treatment. Sequenced here: PBMCs, sampled before treatment. The clonotype was recovered from a male donor with rectosigmoid adenocarcinoma.

CDR3 DNA: TGCAGCGCTCGGGGAGGAGCCAAAAACATTCAGTACTTC. It translates to CSARGGAKNIQYF. The chain combines TRBV29-1 with TRBJ2-4; maybe TRBD2 (6 bases). The CDR3 extends over 13 amino acids. Trimming removed 7 bases from V and 0 bases from J, with 10 bases in between. The V gene's germline CDR1 is SQVTM and CDR2 ANQGSEA.